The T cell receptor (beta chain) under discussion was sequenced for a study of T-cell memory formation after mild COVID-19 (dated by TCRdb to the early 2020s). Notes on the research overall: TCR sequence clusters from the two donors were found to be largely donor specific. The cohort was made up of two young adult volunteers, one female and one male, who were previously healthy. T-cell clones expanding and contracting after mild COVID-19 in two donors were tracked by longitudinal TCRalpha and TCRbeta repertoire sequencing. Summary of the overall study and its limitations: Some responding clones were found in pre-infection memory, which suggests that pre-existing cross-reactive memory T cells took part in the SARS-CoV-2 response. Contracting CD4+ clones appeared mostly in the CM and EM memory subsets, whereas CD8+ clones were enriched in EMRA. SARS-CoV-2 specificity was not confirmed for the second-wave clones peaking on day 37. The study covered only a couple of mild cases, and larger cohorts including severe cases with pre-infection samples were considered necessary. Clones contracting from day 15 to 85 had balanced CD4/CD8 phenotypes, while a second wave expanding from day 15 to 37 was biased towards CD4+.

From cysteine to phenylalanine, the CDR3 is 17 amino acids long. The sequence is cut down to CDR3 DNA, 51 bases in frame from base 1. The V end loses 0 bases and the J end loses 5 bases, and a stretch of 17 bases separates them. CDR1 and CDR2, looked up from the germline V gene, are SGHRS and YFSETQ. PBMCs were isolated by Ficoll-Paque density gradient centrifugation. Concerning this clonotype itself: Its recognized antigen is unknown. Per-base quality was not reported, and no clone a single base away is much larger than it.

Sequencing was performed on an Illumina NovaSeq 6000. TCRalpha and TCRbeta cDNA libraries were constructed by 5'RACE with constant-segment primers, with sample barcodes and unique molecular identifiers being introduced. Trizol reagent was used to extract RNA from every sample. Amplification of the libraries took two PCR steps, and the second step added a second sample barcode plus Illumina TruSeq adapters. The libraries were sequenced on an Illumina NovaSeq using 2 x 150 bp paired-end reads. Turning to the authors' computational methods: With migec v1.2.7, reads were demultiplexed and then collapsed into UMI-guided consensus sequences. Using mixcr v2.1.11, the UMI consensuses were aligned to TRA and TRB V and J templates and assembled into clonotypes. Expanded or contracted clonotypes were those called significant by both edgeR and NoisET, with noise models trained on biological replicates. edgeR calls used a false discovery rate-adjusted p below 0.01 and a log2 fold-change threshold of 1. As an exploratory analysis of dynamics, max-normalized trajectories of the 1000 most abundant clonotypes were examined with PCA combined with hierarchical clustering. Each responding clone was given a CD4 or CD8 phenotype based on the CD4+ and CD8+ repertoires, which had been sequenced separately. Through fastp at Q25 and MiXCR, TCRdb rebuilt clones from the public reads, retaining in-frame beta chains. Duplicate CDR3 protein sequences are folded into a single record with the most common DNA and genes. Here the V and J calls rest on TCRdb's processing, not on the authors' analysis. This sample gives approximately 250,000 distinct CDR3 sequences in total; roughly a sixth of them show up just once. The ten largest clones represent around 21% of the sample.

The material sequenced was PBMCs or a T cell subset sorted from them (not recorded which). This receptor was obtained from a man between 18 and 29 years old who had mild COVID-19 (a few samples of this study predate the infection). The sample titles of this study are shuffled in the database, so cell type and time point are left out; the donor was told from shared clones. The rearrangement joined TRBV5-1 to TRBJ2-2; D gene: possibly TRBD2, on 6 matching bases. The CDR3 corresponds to CASSLAVQGGRTGELFF. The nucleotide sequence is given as TGCGCCAGCAGCTTGGCCGTGCAGGGAGGCAGGACCGGGGAGCTGTTTTTT.